The rows below give T cell receptor beta chains drawn from one sample of a study of regulatory T cells in long-lasting Graves disease. MiXCR, run by TCRdb on the multiplex PCR reads, gives a single entry per CDR3 protein. Counted here are some 450,000 distinct CDR3 sequences, less than 25% occurring once; the ten biggest clones make up over 25%. This specimen consisted of peripheral blood mononuclear cells (PBMCs), obtained when the disease was refractory, from a patient treated with antithyroid drugs. The source is a female donor with Graves disease. Both conserved end residues are part of each CDR3. D genes are given only for firm matches. The size field is filled for only some rows; it gives once, few, many or a size class.

d_call	v_call	clone_size	j_call	cdr3_aa	cdr3_nt
.	TRBV19	.	TRBJ1-6	CASSQDLALISLHF	TGTGCCAGTAGTCAGGACCTTGCGTTAATCTCCCTCCACTTT
.	TRBV19	.	TRBJ1-5	CASKVQDRRGNQPQHF	TGTGCCAGCAAAGTACAGGACCGGAGGGGCAATCAGCCCCAGCATTTT
TRBD1	TRBV5-1	few	TRBJ2-2	CASTRDRENTGELFF	TGCGCCAGCACCAGGGACAGAGAAAACACCGGGGAGCTGTTTTTT
.	TRBV19	.	TRBJ1-2	CASRLDGIPNYGYTF	TGTGCCAGCCGACTGGACGGTATCCCGAACTATGGCTACACCTTC
.	TRBV30	few	TRBJ2-5	CAWSSASVATQYF	TGTGCCTGGAGTAGTGCCAGCGTGGCGACCCAGTACTTC
.	TRBV12-3/TRBV12-4	many	TRBJ2-1	CASSFQTAYNEQFF	TGTGCCAGCAGTTTTCAGACGGCTTACAATGAGCAGTTCTTC
.	TRBV6-2/TRBV6-3	few	TRBJ1-1	CASSYSAGANTEAFF	TGTGCCAGCAGTTACTCGGCAGGGGCTAACACTGAAGCTTTCTTT
.	TRBV7-2	many	TRBJ1-4	CASSSPTGAREKLFF	TGTGCCAGCAGCTCCCCTACGGGGGCGAGGGAAAAACTGTTTTTT
TRBD1	TRBV5-1	.	TRBJ1-4	CASRSPPGQGPLNEKLFF	TGCGCCAGCAGATCCCCCCCAGGACAGGGGCCACTAAATGAAAAACTGTTTTTT
TRBD1	TRBV2	many	TRBJ1-4	CASSIGQGSNEKLFF	TGTGCCAGCAGCATCGGACAGGGCTCTAATGAAAAACTGTTTTTT
.	TRBV7-9	few	TRBJ1-2	CASSRRSGAGANYGYTF	TGTGCCAGCAGCCGCCGGTCGGGGGCCGGAGCTAACTATGGCTACACCTTC
.	TRBV29-1	.	TRBJ2-5	CSVEFLGSPQGTQYF	TGCAGCGTTGAATTCCTTGGCTCACCTCAAGGGACCCAGTACTTC
.	TRBV20-1	.	TRBJ1-4	CSARDGGVGSEKLFF	TGCAGTGCTAGAGATGGGGGGGTAGGGTCCGAAAAACTGTTTTTT
.	TRBV7-9	few	TRBJ1-5	CASSLDGLGHQPQHF	TGTGCCAGCAGCTTAGATGGGTTGGGCCATCAGCCCCAGCATTTT
.	TRBV5-1	many	TRBJ1-2	CASSPSAVGNYGYTF	TGCGCCAGCAGCCCCTCGGCGGTCGGGAACTATGGCTACACCTTC
TRBD2	TRBV6-2/TRBV6-3	.	TRBJ2-4	CASSYKAGVDPSAKNIQYF	TGTGCCAGCAGTTACAAGGCGGGAGTCGATCCTTCGGCCAAAAACATTCAGTACTTC